A single sample is the source of the 17 T cell receptor beta chains below, sequenced in a study of CD8 T cells in Susac syndrome. Reverse transcription of roughly 0.5 to 1 ug RNA was performed with random hexamers. TCRdb reanalysed the immunoSEQ multiplex PCR reads using MiXCR and keeps one entry per CDR3 protein. The table records approximately 190,000 distinct CDR3 sequences, 95% of them present only once. The sample comprised CD8+ T cells from PBMCs. Receptor source: a human donor with Susac syndrome.

This sequence joins TRBV6-1 and TRBJ2-6, with unresolved D. The germline V gene encodes CDR1 MNHNS and CDR2 SASEGT. V lost 1 base and J lost 0, with 7 bases in between. The length of the CDR3 is 16 residues. The chain's CDR3 is CASSEEGFSGANVLTF. In DNA form, the CDR3 reads TGTGCCAGCAGTGAAGAGGGTTTCTCTGGGGCCAACGTCCTGACTTTC.

V and J are TRBV3-1 and TRBJ1-1; D perhaps matches TRBD1 (6 bases). Trimming took 3 bases from V and 6 from J, leaving 11 bases between them. Per germline, CDR1 LGHDT and CDR2 YNNKEL (reference sequence). The CDR3 has 13 residues. DNA of the CDR3: TGTGCCAGCAGCCACGGAGGGGGGTCTGAAGCTTTCTTT. It codes for CASSHGGGSEAFF.

The V and J genes are TRBV3-1 and TRBJ2-1; D gene unclear. The V end was cut by 1 base, the J end by 7 bases, with 11 bases between. The CDR3 totals 14 residues. The V gene's germline CDR1 is LGHDT and CDR2 YNNKEL (reference sequence). This chain's CDR3 is CASSQGVFENEQFF. CDR3 DNA sequence: TGTGCCAGCAGCCAAGGGGTTTTCGAGAATGAGCAGTTCTTC.

This clonotype was recorded a few times. This rearrangement joins TRBV28 to TRBJ1-1; D uncertain. Trimming stripped 5 bases from V and 1 base from J, with 5 bases between. The CDR3 length is 12 residues. Germline V lookup: CDR1 MDHEN, CDR2 SYDVKM. The CDR3 region has the DNA TGTGCCAGCAGTCGACAGAACACTGAAGCTTTCTTT. It codes for CASSRQNTEAFF.

The chain joins TRBV10-1 to TRBJ2-7, with D tentatively TRBD1 or TRBD2 (5 bases each). Germline CDR1 and CDR2: WNHNN and SYGVQD (reference sequence). V lost 0 bases to trimming and J lost 5 bases, with 14 bases between them. This CDR3 comprises 15 residues. In DNA, the CDR3 is TGCGCCAGCAGTGAGTCGCGAGGGGTAGATAACGAGCAGTACTTC. Translated, it gives CASSESRGVDNEQYF.

Concerning this clonotype: One end of the junction fails to match germline, which may point to a read error. The chain has TRBV7-3 and TRBJ2-1; weak D call: TRBD2 (6 bases). This CDR3 has 12 residues. Germline-derived CDR1 and CDR2 are SGHTA and FQGTGA. As DNA, the CDR3 is TGTGCCAGCAGCATAACTAGCAACGAGCAGTTCTTC. It translates to CASSITSNEQFF.

The J gene is TRBJ1-4, the V gene TRBV12-3 or TRBV12-4, with D perhaps TRBD1 (5 bases). The CDR3 loop spans 15 amino acids. The ends were cut back, 6 bases at V and 0 bases at J, with 11 bases in the middle. The CDR3 nucleotides read TGTGCCAGCAGACAGGCTTATGCAACTAATGAAAAACTGTTTTTT. It codes for CASRQAYATNEKLFF.

This chain links TRBV5-6 with TRBJ2-1; 8 bases line up with TRBD1. This CDR3 region has 15 residues. CDR1 and CDR2 (germline): SGHDT, YYEEEE. The V and J ends lost 5 bases and 14 bases, in that order; junction bases with no gene match: 18. The DNA of the CDR3 is TGTGCCAGCAGGTTTATTACCGGGACAGGTCAAATCGAGTTCTTC. Amino acids: CASRFITGTGQIEFF.

The V and J genes are TRBV5-8 and TRBJ2-7, with TRBD2 identical over 9 bases. The germline CDR1 and CDR2 sequences are SGHTS and YDEGEE. Germline trimming cut 4 bases from V and 6 bases from J; bases unmatched to any gene: 11. This CDR3 spans 15 amino acids. CDR3 sequence (DNA): TGTGCCAGCAGCCCGAGGGTAGCGGGAGAGTTCGAGCAGTACTTC. It yields the protein CASSPRVAGEFEQYF.

The chain employs TRBV20-1 and TRBJ1-2; no clear D gene. The CDR3 is made up of 13 amino acids. Germline loops: CDR1 DFQATT, CDR2 SNEGSKA (reference sequence). V was cut by 0 bases and J by 8 bases, with 13 bases left in between. CDR3 loop: CSARDLTIQGYTF. The CDR3 DNA sequence: TGCAGTGCTAGAGATCTGACAATTCAAGGCTACACCTTC.

J is TRBJ1-1 and V is TRBV6-2 or TRBV6-3; TRBD1 matches at 9 bases. The germline V gene has CDR1 MNHEY and CDR2 SVGEGT. V was pared by 6 bases and J by 6 bases, with 8 bases of the junction left unmatched. The CDR3 runs 14 residues. CDR3: CASRSDRGAAEAFF. CDR3 in DNA: TGTGCCAGCAGGTCCGACAGGGGGGCCGCTGAAGCTTTCTTT.

In this sample, this clonotype turned up once. This sequence joins TRBV27 and TRBJ2-7; TRBD1 is a possible D gene (6 bases). Trimming pared 5 bases from V and 2 bases from J, leaving 16 bases between. This CDR3 region has 15 residues. Germline CDR1 reads MNHEY; CDR2 reads SMNVEV (reference sequence). CDR3 protein: CASSPQGFGPYEQYF. The CDR3 DNA reads TGTGCCAGCAGTCCACAGGGATTTGGGCCCTACGAGCAGTACTTC.

The V gene is TRBV13, the J gene TRBJ2-1, with TRBD2 matching over 7 bases. V shed 6 bases and J 1 base; nucleotides not matched to a gene: 6. Germline V gene data show CDR1 as PRHDT and CDR2 as FYEKMQ (reference sequence). The CDR3 extends over 15 amino acids. The CDR3 sequence: CASRSGLTSYNEQFF. The DNA of the CDR3 is TGTGCCAGCAGATCGGGACTAACTTCCTACAATGAGCAGTTCTTC. The variable domain in full, with the rest retrieved from reference TRBV13 and TRBJ2-1, is AAGVIQSPRHLIKEKRETATLKCYPIPRHDTVYWYQQGPGQDPQFLISFYEKMQSDKGSIPDRFSAQQFSDYHSELNMSSLELGDSALYFCASRSGLTSYNEQFFGPGTRLTVL.

CDR3 amino acids: CASSHGLAEITYEQYF. In DNA form, the CDR3 reads TGTGCCAGCAGCCATGGACTAGCGGAGATTACCTACGAGCAGTACTTC. This rearrangement joins TRBV5-6 to TRBJ2-7; 10 bases map to TRBD2. V dropped 4 bases and J dropped 2; count of bases not matched to a gene: 9. The CDR3 totals 16 residues. CDR1 is SGHDT, CDR2 YYEEEE, per germline. Drawing the rest from reference TRBV5-6 and TRBJ2-7, the complete variable domain is DAGVTQSPTHLIKTRGQQVTLRCSPKSGHDTVSWYQQALGQGPQFIFQYYEEEERQRGNFPDRFSGHQFPNYSSELNVNALLLGDSALYLCASSHGLAEITYEQYFGPGTRLTVT.

The chain recombines TRBV9 with TRBJ1-5, with 7 bases fitting TRBD1. The V segment lost 5 bases and the J segment 11 bases; nucleotides outside the gene matches: 16. Germline V gene sequence: CDR1 SGDLS, CDR2 YYNGEE. The CDR3 has 15 residues. The chain's CDR3 is CASSPGTAEPGAQHF. The CDR3 DNA follows: TGTGCCAGCAGTCCCGGGACAGCAGAGCCTGGAGCCCAGCATTTT. The variable domain in full, completed from reference TRBV9 and TRBJ1-5, reads DSGVTQTPKHLITATGQRVTLRCSPRSGDLSVYWYQQSLDQGLQFLIQYYNGEERAKGNILERFSAQQFPDLHSELNLSSLELGDSALYFCASSPGTAEPGAQHFGDGTRLSIL.

The rearrangement links TRBV24-1 to TRBJ2-1, with 11 bases matching TRBD2. CDR1 is KGHDR and CDR2 is SFDVKD in the germline V gene. The CDR3 runs 13 residues. Trimming took 9 bases from V and 8 from J; bases not matched to a gene: 5. Here the CDR3 reads CATQTSGADEQFF. The CDR3 nucleotides are TGTGCCACCCAGACTAGCGGGGCGGATGAGCAGTTCTTC.

This rearrangement joins TRBV28 to TRBJ2-2; 7 bases align to TRBD1. Trimming cost V 3 bases and J 1 base; bases outside gene matches: 2. Germline lookup yields CDR1 MDHEN and CDR2 SYDVKM. The CDR3 sequence is 15 residues long. The DNA for the CDR3 is TGTGCCAGCAGTTTGGGGACAGTGAACACCGGGGAGCTGTTTTTT. Its protein product is CASSLGTVNTGELFF.